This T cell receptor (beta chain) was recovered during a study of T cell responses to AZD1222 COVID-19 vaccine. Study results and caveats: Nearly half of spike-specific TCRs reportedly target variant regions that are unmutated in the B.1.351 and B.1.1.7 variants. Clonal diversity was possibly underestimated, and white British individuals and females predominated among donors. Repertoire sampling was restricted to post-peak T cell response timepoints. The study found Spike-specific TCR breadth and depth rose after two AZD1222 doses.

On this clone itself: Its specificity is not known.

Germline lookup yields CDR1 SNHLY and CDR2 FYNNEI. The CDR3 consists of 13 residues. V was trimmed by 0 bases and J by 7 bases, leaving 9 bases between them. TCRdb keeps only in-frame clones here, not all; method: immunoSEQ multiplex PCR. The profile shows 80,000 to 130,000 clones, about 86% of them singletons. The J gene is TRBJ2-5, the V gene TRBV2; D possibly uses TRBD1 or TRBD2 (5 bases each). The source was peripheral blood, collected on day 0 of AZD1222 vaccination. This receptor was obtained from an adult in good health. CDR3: CASSEARAGTQYF. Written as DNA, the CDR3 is TGTGCCAGCAGTGAAGCCAGGGCGGGGACCCAGTACTTC. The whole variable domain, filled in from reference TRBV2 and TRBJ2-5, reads EPEVTQTPSHQVTQMGQEVILRCVPISNHLYFYWYRQILGQKVEFLVSFYNNEISEKSEIFDDQFSVERPDGSNFTLKIRSTKLEDSAMYFCASSEARAGTQYFGPGTRLLVL.